This T cell receptor (beta chain) was recovered during a study of T cells in Graves' hyperthyroidism and ophthalmopathy. Study-level findings and limits: A model of 13 V-J features distinguished ophthalmopathy from stable hyperthyroidism. Among thyroid clonotypes expanded above 0.001, most also appeared in blood.

The investigators amplified TCR beta CDR3 regions from RNA transcripts. Primed by the HTBI set, a first-round RT-PCR was run on the TCR CDR3. TCRdb fed the multiplex PCR reads into MiXCR, producing one record per CDR3 protein. This table has under 400,000 distinct CDR3 sequences, around a sixth appearing once. This clonotype was seen repeatedly, ten times or more. Its matching antigen is unknown. With a duration under 2 months, the hyperthyroidism was newly diagnosed in patients aged 18 to 65. Around 9.9 ml of fresh peripheral blood supplied the PBMCs. Sequencing was performed on blood. The TCR comes from a woman in her fifties or sixties with Graves' hyperthyroidism.

Written as DNA, the CDR3 is TGTGCCTGGAGTGCTCAGCCGGGTCAGCCCCAGCATTTT. Amino acid sequence: CAWSAQPGQPQHF. This chain uses TRBV30 with TRBJ1-5; D not certain. This CDR3 is built from 13 residues. Germline V gene lookup returns CDR1 GTSNPN and CDR2 SVGIG (reference sequence). V was trimmed by 1 base and J by 6 bases, leaving 10 bases between them.